A selection of T cell receptor beta chains follows, all from one sample in a study of T cells in Graves' hyperthyroidism and ophthalmopathy. TCRdb redid the calling of the multiplex PCR reads with MiXCR, one entry per CDR3 protein. This table holds roughly 570,000 distinct CDR3 sequences, approximately 44% found once. The sample consisted of peripheral blood or thyroid tissue (not recorded which). These receptors were obtained from an adult woman with Graves' disease, either hyperthyroidism or ophthalmopathy (not recorded which). The CDR3 runs from the conserved cysteine through the conserved F or W. A D gene is named only where the DNA matches it firmly. Some rows mark clone size as missing; the rest say once, few, many or name a class of expanded clone.

TRBD2	TRBV2	.	TRBJ2-1	TGTGCCAGCAGTGGGGGACTAGGCAATGAGCAGTTCTTC	CASSGGLGNEQFF
.	TRBV2	many	TRBJ1-5	TGTGCCAGCAGACAGGACAGTCATCAGCCCCAGCATTTT	CASRQDSHQPQHF
TRBD2	TRBV20-1	many	TRBJ2-7	TGCAGTGCTAGATTTGGAGGGACTAGCCCCGAGCAGTACTTC	CSARFGGTSPEQYF
TRBD2	TRBV7-9	many	TRBJ2-5	TGTGCCAGCAGCTTATATCCTAGCGGGAGGCCTCTCCAAGAGACCCAGTACTTC	CASSLYPSGRPLQETQYF
TRBD1	TRBV7-2	once	TRBJ1-5	TGTGCCAGCAGCACAACAGGGGAGGCCCAGCATTTT	CASSTTGEAQHF
.	TRBV10-3	many	TRBJ1-6	TGTGCCATCAGTGTACAGGGTCAGAATTCACCCCTCCACTTT	CAISVQGQNSPLHF
TRBD2	TRBV27	few	TRBJ2-7	TGTGCCAGCAGTCCCTTGGCAGCGGGAGGTTACGAGCAGTACTTC	CASSPLAAGGYEQYF
.	TRBV29-1	.	TRBJ1-2	TGCAGCGTCGGGGGGAGGACAGAACATGGCTACACCTTC	CSVGGRTEHGYTF
.	TRBV7-2	.	TRBJ1-6	TGTGCCAGCAGCTTAGAGCGGTACCGCCGGGATTCACCCCTCCACTTT	CASSLERYRRDSPLHF
TRBD2	TRBV11-2	.	TRBJ2-1	TGTGCCAGCAGCTCCCCGGGACTAGCGGGACCGAGGGGGTTCTTC	CASSSPGLAGPRGFF
.	TRBV7-3	many	TRBJ2-2	TGTGCCAGCAGCCCCATGGGGGACACCGGGGAGCTGTTTTTT	CASSPMGDTGELFF
.	TRBV7-9	.	TRBJ2-7	TGTGCCAGCAGCGAAAAGACAGGGACTACCTACGAGCAGTACTTC	CASSEKTGTTYEQYF
TRBD2	TRBV11-2	.	TRBJ2-2	TGTGCCAGCAGCCTCACGACTAGCTTCCCCGGGGAGCTGTTTTTT	CASSLTTSFPGELFF
TRBD1	TRBV10-2	.	TRBJ1-1	TGCGCCAGCAGCCACGGAGGGGACAGGGAAGCTTTCTTT	CASSHGGDREAFF
TRBD1	TRBV2	.	TRBJ1-1	TGTGCCAGCCAGGGGGACTCTGGAAGCTATGAAGCTTTCTTT	CASQGDSGSYEAFF
.	TRBV10-3	.	TRBJ1-6	TGTGCCATCAGTGAGTCCTATAATTCACCCCTCCACTTT	CAISESYNSPLHF
.	TRBV12-3/TRBV12-4	once	TRBJ2-1	TGTGCCAGCAGGAGGGGGTTGAATGAGCAGTTCTTC	CASRRGLNEQFF
.	TRBV12-3/TRBV12-4	many	TRBJ2-2	TGTGCCAGCAGATCAGTGGGCGGGGAGCTGTTTTTT	CASRSVGGELFF
.	TRBV4-1	many	TRBJ1-1	TGCGCCAGCAGCCCCGCACTTAACAGGGATCGACGGAAAGCTTTCTTT	CASSPALNRDRRKAFF
TRBD2	TRBV20-1	many	TRBJ2-7	TGCAGTGCGAGATCACTAGCGGGAGGAACCTTCTACGAGCAGTACTTC	CSARSLAGGTFYEQYF
.	TRBV7-2	many	TRBJ1-2	TGTGCCAGCAGCACGGTGGTACCCGGTCTTTCTGGCTACACCTTC	CASSTVVPGLSGYTF
.	TRBV10-1	once	TRBJ1-2	TGCGCCAGCAATCCAAGGACCTCGGGGGGCTACACCTTC	CASNPRTSGGYTF
TRBD2	TRBV7-9	once	TRBJ2-3	TGTGCCAGCAGCTTAGGACTAGCGGGACGAGATACGCAGTATTTT	CASSLGLAGRDTQYF
.	TRBV6-5	.	TRBJ2-3	TGTGCCAGCAGTGAAGTTTTTTTCGGCGGGACCGCGCGGTATTTT	CASSEVFFGGTARYF
TRBD1	TRBV5-1	many	TRBJ1-4	TGCGCCAGCACCCTGGACAGGGGAGGAACTAATGAAAAACTGTTTTTT	CASTLDRGGTNEKLFF
.	TRBV20-1	.	TRBJ1-4	TGCAGTGCTAGAGATCAGGTTTGGGAAAAACTGTTTTTT	CSARDQVWEKLFF
.	TRBV29-1	few	TRBJ1-2	TGCAGCGTTGCTTCAAATGCCTATGGTTACACCTTC	CSVASNAYGYTF
TRBD1	TRBV28	many	TRBJ1-5	TGTGCCAGCAGTTTAGATAAGGGGGCGAGCCGAAATCAGCCCCAGCATTTT	CASSLDKGASRNQPQHF